The T cell receptor (beta chain) under discussion was sequenced for a study of blood T cell repertoires in COVID-19 (dated by TCRdb to 2020 to 2022). In the study overall: The collaborator samples originated in the United States, Italy and Spain and spanned the acute and convalescent phases of COVID-19. The prospective study material was composed of cDNA or gDNA derived from T cells, B-cell-depleted T cells, or PBMCs. Subjects who had been exposed to COVID-19, were actively infected with it, or had recovered from it provided the deeply sampled blood TCRbeta repertoires that made up the dataset. A freely available public database, intended as a resource for researchers studying the immune response to SARS-CoV-2, is where the repertoires were released. The samples were drawn from the first 160 participants of the ongoing ImmuneRACE study and from roughly 1,300 subjects provided by 6 global collaborators. Sample metadata almost always included a de-identified subject ID, COVID-19 status, age in years and sex. Where available, HLA class I and class II types were obtained from metadata supplied by the sample provider rather than from assay-based typing. Study-wide findings and limitations: The amount of clinical and demographic metadata varied by source and participant and was provided uncurated.

The collaborating institutions used their own protocols to collect whole blood in K2EDTA tubes. Collaborator samples were shipped for TCRbeta analysis as frozen whole blood, isolated PBMCs, or DNA extracted from either sample type. The CDR3 runs 14 residues from the cysteine to the phenylalanine. CDR3 DNA only is kept here, 42 bases in frame from base 1. As encoded in the germline V gene, CDR1 is MDHEN while CDR2 is SYDVKM. V gives up 6 bases and J gives up 4 bases, and the segment between their germline ends measures 13 bases. This clone occurred once. The antigen it recognizes is unknown. No clone much larger than this one lies a single base away; base qualities are absent. Distinct nucleotide sequences in the sample also encode this CDR3. TCRbeta CDR3 regions were amplified from genomic DNA by means of the immunoSEQ Assay, a bias-controlled multiplex PCR. Per the authors' processing: The number of nucleated cells in each sample was estimated by amplification of reference gene primers within the assay. To quantify the absolute abundance of each unique TCRbeta CDR3 rearrangement, sequence reads were collapsed and filtered. For each sample, productive Simpson clonality was calculated by taking the square root of Simpson's diversity index across productive rearrangements. This immuneACCESS table, as held by TCRdb, lists in-frame sequences with V and J called but not all clones. Of the missing ones, under half trace to an unresolved V gene in checked studies; the others have no known cause. The V and J calls and the clone size are those of that table, but D and trimming were determined from the DNA. This sample gives more than 150,000 clones in total; about four fifths of them show up just once. Of the sample, approximately 0.5% falls within the top ten clones.

This chain joins TRBV28 to TRBJ1-3; TRBD1 could be the D gene, as 6 bases match. The sequence was obtained from a man aged 55-75 years with acute or convalescent COVID-19. Sequencing used peripheral blood. CDR3 reads: CASSPRQGGNTIYF. In nucleotides, the sequence is TGTGCCAGCAGCCCTCGGCAGGGGGGAAACACCATATATTTT.